These 6 T cell receptor beta chains were all obtained from the same sample, sequenced in a study of shared clonotypes between healthy human individuals. Sequenced by immunoSEQ multiplex PCR; TCRdb stores in-frame clones only, minus some. The top ten clones hold approximately 0.4% of a sample with about 2.3 million clones, about 92% of them seen once. The material sequenced was naive CD4+ T cells from PBMCs. Subset of the sample: CD45RA+ positively selected. The receptors shown here come from a man younger than 35 in good health. Some clones in this sample may be carry-over from other donors' samples.

CDR3 nucleotide sequence: TGTGCCAGCAGTTCATATAGAGGACAGTGGAACACTGAAGCTTTCTTT. Protein: CASSSYRGQWNTEAFF. The gene calls are TRBV28 and TRBJ1-1; D may be TRBD1 (6 bases). Germline CDR1 and CDR2: MDHEN and SYDVKM. This CDR3 is built from 16 residues. V lost 4 bases and J 1 base, leaving 16 bases between the germline ends. Together with reference TRBV28 and TRBJ1-1, the CDR3 gives the full variable domain: DVKVTQSSRYLVKRTGEKVFLECVQDMDHENMFWYRQDPGLGLRLIYFSYDVKMKEKGDIPEGYSVSREKKERFSLILESASTNQTSMYLCASSSYRGQWNTEAFFGQGTRLTVV.

The rearrangement joins TRBV7-2 to TRBJ2-1; no reliable D call. Trimming took 2 bases from V and 0 from J, leaving 14 bases between them. CDR1 SGHTA and CDR2 FQGNSA come from the germline V gene. The CDR3 consists of 17 residues. The CDR3 bases are TGTGCCAGCAGCTTAAGTTTCGCGGCGAGCTCCTACAATGAGCAGTTCTTC. It translates to CASSLSFAASSYNEQFF.

The V gene is TRBV30, the J gene TRBJ2-7; 9 bases agree with TRBD2. From germline, CDR1 is GTSNPN and CDR2 SVGIG (reference sequence). V gave up 5 bases and J gave up 1 base; unmatched junction bases: 15. This CDR3 has 17 amino acids. The CDR3 bases are TGTGCCTGGCAATGGGGAGTGTTAGCGGGAGCTTCCTACGAGCAGTACTTC. Translated, it gives CAWQWGVLAGASYEQYF.

The chain couples TRBV14 to TRBJ2-1; 8 bases map to TRBD2. V was pared by 3 bases and J by 0 bases, with 10 bases of the junction left unmatched. The CDR3 loop spans 18 amino acids. Germline V gene lookup returns CDR1 SGHDN and CDR2 FVKESK. The CDR3 nucleotides read TGTGCCAGCAGCCAGAGGACTAGCAGTAAGAGCTCCTACAATGAGCAGTTCTTC. It yields the protein CASSQRTSSKSSYNEQFF.

The chain has TRBV28 and TRBJ1-5; D unclear. The CDR3 has 12 amino acids. Germline CDR1 is MDHEN and CDR2 is SYDVKM. V was shortened by 9 bases and J by 6 bases, with 12 bases between the two germline ends. For the CDR3, the DNA is TGTGCCAGTCGGACTTCCGGTCAGCCCCAGCATTTT. Its protein product is CASRTSGQPQHF.

The chain links TRBV5-1 to TRBJ2-1, with 16 bases aligning to TRBD2. With V trimmed by 4 bases and J by 7 bases, 8 bases remained unmatched. Germline CDR1 and CDR2: SGHRS and YFSETQ. The CDR3 spans 17 residues. DNA of the CDR3: TGCGCCAGCAGCAGGCCGGGACTAGCGGGAGGGGCAAATGAGCAGTTCTTC. The encoded protein is CASSRPGLAGGANEQFF.